The subject of this entry is one TCR beta chain. Its target is unknown. Germline lookup yields CDR1 SGHTA and CDR2 FQGNSA. CDR3 length equals 14 residues. The ends were cut back, 1 base at V and 2 bases at J, with 9 bases in the middle. These data belong to a study of T cell responses to AZD1222 COVID-19 vaccine. Study conclusions and caveats: The CD4 TCRs associated with vaccination extended across spike and predominated at 160-218 and 743-854.

Using immunoSEQ multiplex PCR, the repertoire was profiled, and TCRdb retains in-frame clones only, with some absent. The table includes approximately 30,000 clones, 70% to 90% detected once. This clonotype was obtained from an adult in good health. Sequences were derived from peripheral blood, sampled on day 0 of AZD1222 vaccination. This sequence joins TRBV7-2 and TRBJ2-7; perhaps TRBD2 as D (6 bases). The CDR3 sequence: CASSLGGETYEQYF. The CDR3 DNA reads as TGTGCCAGCAGCTTAGGGGGGGAGACCTACGAGCAGTACTTC.